This T cell receptor beta chain is from a study of blood T cell repertoires in COVID-19. On the study more broadly: There were acute and convalescent COVID-19 samples, and they came from the United States, Italy and Spain. From T cells, B-cell-depleted T cells, or PBMCs came the material, which was cDNA or gDNA.

In Seattle, patients joined the study during active infection and were tracked longitudinally. The CDR3 length is 14 residues. V gave up 4 bases and J gave up 4 bases; unmatched junction bases: 2. CDR1 and CDR2 from the germline V gene are SGHDT and YYEEEE. Repertoires were generated with immunoSEQ multiplex PCR, while TCRdb's copy carries only in-frame clones and drops some. Of some 300,000 clones listed, 89% are singletons. This clonotype was obtained from a woman aged 25 to 39 with COVID-19, enrolled during active disease. The chain uses TRBV5-6 and TRBJ2-3; TRBD1 agrees at 11 bases. Sequencing was carried out using peripheral blood. The CDR3 DNA is TGTGCCAGCAGCCTGGGACAGGGGGCAGATACGCAGTATTTT. Protein product: CASSLGQGADTQYF.